The next 2 T cell receptor beta chains were all read from a single sample in a study of identical twins. TCRdb processed the 5' RACE reads anew with MiXCR; each CDR3 protein has one entry. The data show 500,000 to 600,000 distinct CDR3 sequences, with under 25% seen just once and about 0.93% held by the top ten. This sample also appeared in a second study, on T cells expressing NK-cell markers.

The sequenced sample consisted of CD4+ T cells sorted from blood. The source of these receptors is a woman aged 18-29 years in good health.

This chain joins TRBV20-1 and TRBJ1-1; D gene uncertain. The CDR3 runs to 13 residues. The V end lost 6 bases, the J end lost 1 base, and 12 bases lay between the germline ends. Per the germline V gene, CDR1 is DFQATT and CDR2 is SNEGSKA (reference sequence). CDR3 residues: CSARFTWNTEAFF. CDR3 coding DNA: TGCAGTGCAAGGTTCACATGGAACACTGAAGCTTTCTTT.

The chain's CDR3 is CASSRRAAGGINTGELFF. The CDR3, as DNA: TGTGCCAGCAGCCGGCGGGCAGCGGGAGGGATTAACACCGGGGAGCTGTTTTTT. The V call is TRBV11-2, the J call TRBJ2-2; 10 positions match TRBD2. CDR3 size: 18 residues. Germline CDR1 is SGHAT and CDR2 is FQNNGV. V trimming: 5 bases; J trimming: 2 bases; junction bases outside the gene matches: 11.